The 23 T cell receptor beta chains given below trace back to one sample, sequenced in a study of blood T cell repertoires in COVID-19. The assay was immunoSEQ multiplex PCR, and TCRdb's table has in-frame clones only and misses some. In the table there are more than 150,000 clones, around 87% of which are singletons. The sequencing sample was made of peripheral blood. The receptor set was obtained from a man aged 35-49 years with active or convalescent COVID-19.

This sequence joins TRBV2 and TRBJ1-3; 9 bases line up with TRBD1. This CDR3 is 19 amino acids long. Germline lookup yields CDR1 SNHLY and CDR2 FYNNEI. The junction had 12 bases not matched to a gene; V was cut back by 3 bases and J by 0 bases. In DNA, the CDR3 is TGTGCCAGCAGTGACAGTTGGGGACAGGGAGACCGCTCTGGAAACACCATATATTTT. Protein sequence: CASSDSWGQGDRSGNTIYF. The variable domain in full, with the rest retrieved from reference TRBV2 and TRBJ1-3, is EPEVTQTPSHQVTQMGQEVILRCVPISNHLYFYWYRQILGQKVEFLVSFYNNEISEKSEIFDDQFSVERPDGSNFTLKIRSTKLEDSAMYFCASSDSWGQGDRSGNTIYFGEGSWLTVV.

This clone occurred a few times. The chain joins TRBV7-2 to TRBJ1-5; no firm D call. There are 13 residues in the CDR3. CDR1 and CDR2 (germline): SGHTA, FQGNSA. With 0 bases removed from V and 7 bases from J, the gap between germline ends came to 7 bases. The CDR3 here is CASSLALVQPQHF. The CDR3 bases are TGTGCCAGCAGCTTAGCCCTCGTACAGCCCCAGCATTTT.

This clone has a count of ten or more. The V and J genes are TRBV3-1 (or the pseudogene TRBV3-2) and TRBJ2-1; 13 positions match TRBD2. Germline lookup yields CDR1 LGHDT and CDR2 YNNKEL (reference sequence). V lost 5 bases to trimming and J lost 8 bases; unmatched junction nucleotides: 9. This CDR3 contains 16 residues. The CDR3 reads CASSAWTSGGGHEQFF. The CDR3 nucleotides read TGTGCCAGCAGCGCTTGGACTAGCGGGGGAGGCCATGAGCAGTTCTTC.

The chain uses TRBV6-1 and TRBJ1-1, with D possibly TRBD1 on 5 matching bases. CDR1 and CDR2 (germline): MNHNS, SASEGT. The CDR3 extends over 15 amino acids. V lost 1 base and J 7 bases, leaving 16 bases between the germline ends. The CDR3 DNA reads TGTGCCAGCAGTGAAGAGGGAGGGAAGAGGGGTGAAGCTTTCTTT. Protein: CASSEEGGKRGEAFF.

This rearrangement joins TRBV14 to TRBJ1-1; D remains unclear. Germline V gene sequence: CDR1 SGHDN, CDR2 FVKESK. There are 13 residues in the CDR3. V gave up 1 base and J gave up 6 bases, with 9 bases separating them. The CDR3 is CASSQGLRAEAFF. As DNA, the CDR3 is TGTGCCAGCAGCCAAGGTCTCCGGGCTGAAGCTTTCTTT.

The chain combines TRBV6-4 with TRBJ2-7, with no clear D. Per germline, CDR1 MRHNA and CDR2 SNTAGT. The CDR3 spans 14 residues. V lost 6 bases, J lost 5 bases, and 17 bases lay in between. The CDR3 is CASSTKIWRNEQYF. Here the CDR3 DNA reads TGTGCCAGCAGCACCAAGATCTGGCGGAACGAGCAGTACTTC.

The chain is built from TRBV28 and TRBJ2-7, with 10 bases matching TRBD2. This CDR3 spans 15 amino acids. Germline values: CDR1 MDHEN, CDR2 SYDVKM. V was pared by 3 bases and J by 0 bases, with 2 bases of the junction left unmatched. CDR3 bases: TGTGCCAGCAGTTTCCAGCGGGGGGGCTCCTACGAGCAGTACTTC. Its translation is CASSFQRGGSYEQYF.

The V call is TRBV2, the J call TRBJ2-2, with 10 bases that match TRBD2. J was trimmed by 5 bases and V by 7 bases; bases with no gene match: 7. Germline CDR1 SNHLY, CDR2 FYNNEI. The CDR3 contains 15 residues. The CDR3 DNA follows: TGTGCCAGCAACTCAGGAGCGGGGGGGACCGGGGAGCTGTTTTTT. Translating it yields CASNSGAGGTGELFF.

This clone was seen a single time. The rearrangement links TRBV7-8 to TRBJ1-5; D remains ambiguous. Germline lookup yields CDR1 SGHVS and CDR2 FQNEAQ. Trimming cost V 0 bases and J 4 bases, with 13 bases left between them. The CDR3 is 16 residues long. The CDR3 DNA reads TGTGCCAGCAGCTTAGCTGGGAGAATCTTTAATCAGCCCCAGCATTTT. Amino acids: CASSLAGRIFNQPQHF.

This clone came up once. The chain has TRBV5-1 and TRBJ1-2; 7 bases match TRBD1. The junction had 9 bases not matched to a gene; V was cut back by 3 bases and J by 4 bases. This CDR3 spans 15 amino acids. CDR1 is SGHRS, CDR2 YFSETQ, per germline. CDR3: CASSSMTGLSYGYTF. The CDR3 DNA reads as TGCGCCAGCAGCTCCATGACAGGGCTGTCCTATGGCTACACCTTC.

This sequence joins TRBV5-8 and TRBJ2-7; D is perhaps TRBD2 (6 bases). The length of the CDR3 is 13 residues. V was cut by 2 bases and J by 6 bases, with 12 bases left in between. In germline, CDR1 is SGHTS, CDR2 YDEGEE. The CDR3 here is CASSFGGASEQYF. The CDR3 coding sequence is TGTGCCAGCAGCTTCGGAGGGGCTAGCGAGCAGTACTTC.

The gene calls are TRBV12-3 or TRBV12-4 and TRBJ1-2; unclear D gene. The V and J ends lost 5 bases and 6 bases respectively, with 7 bases between them. The CDR3 is 11 amino acids. The DNA of the CDR3 is TGTGCCAGCAGTCGCGGGGATGGCTACACCTTC. It is translated as CASSRGDGYTF.

This clone was detected a few times. The genes are TRBV10-2 and TRBJ2-1; 10 nucleotides align to TRBD2. With V trimmed by 0 bases and J by 3 bases, 2 bases remained unmatched. Germline values: CDR1 WSHSY, CDR2 SAAADI. This CDR3 is 16 amino acids long. Here the CDR3 reads CASSESLAGFYNEQFF. Written as DNA, the CDR3 is TGCGCCAGCAGTGAGTCACTAGCGGGGTTCTACAATGAGCAGTTCTTC.

The sample holds one count of this clone. The chain is built from TRBV28 and TRBJ2-7; TRBD2 aligns across 7 bases. In germline, CDR1 is MDHEN, CDR2 SYDVKM. This CDR3 is built from 14 residues. J lost 3 bases, V lost 4 bases, and 6 bases had no gene match. CDR3 sequence reads: CASSSPRGVYEQYF. CDR3 bases: TGTGCCAGCAGTTCCCCCCGGGGGGTCTACGAGCAGTACTTC.

This chain uses TRBV11-3 with TRBJ2-7; TRBD1 aligns across 12 bases. Germline assignment: CDR1 SGHNT and CDR2 YENEEA. Trimming cost V 8 bases and J 4 bases; bases outside gene matches: 6. The CDR3 spans 14 residues. CDR3 bases: TGTGCCAGCCAGCTGGGACAGGGGGCTTACGAGCAGTACTTC. Amino acid sequence: CASQLGQGAYEQYF.

The DNA of the CDR3 is TGTGCCAGCCGAGGGACTAGCGGGGGGCTAAACAATGAGCAGTTCTTC. Translation: CASRGTSGGLNNEQFF. The chain combines TRBV2 with TRBJ2-1; 15 bases are a match to TRBD2. From germline, CDR1 is SNHLY and CDR2 FYNNEI. V was clipped by 8 bases and J by 5 bases; unmatched bases: 7. The length of the CDR3 is 16 residues.

J is TRBJ2-7 and V is TRBV29-1; a possible D gene is TRBD2 (5 bases). V dropped 4 bases and J dropped 6 bases, with 16 bases sitting between them. Germline V CDR1 and CDR2: SQVTM, ANQGSEA. The CDR3 runs 13 residues. This chain's CDR3 is CSVGRTGSCEQYF. In DNA form, the CDR3 reads TGCAGCGTTGGAAGGACGGGGAGCTGCGAGCAGTACTTC.

The rearrangement uses TRBV30 and TRBJ1-4, with D possibly TRBD1 on 5 matching bases. CDR3 size: 14 residues. CDR1 GTSNPN and CDR2 SVGIG come from the germline V gene (reference sequence). V lost 8 bases and J 8 bases, leaving 21 bases between the germline ends. This CDR3 reads CALGEGASGEKLFF. CDR3 nucleotides: TGTGCCCTAGGGGAGGGCGCCTCGGGAGAAAAACTGTTTTTT.

The rearrangement joins TRBV28 to TRBJ2-3; D is possibly TRBD1 (5 bases). The CDR3 has 16 amino acids. Trimming shortened V by 6 bases and J by 2 bases, and 18 bases separated the two germline ends. CDR1 is MDHEN, CDR2 SYDVKM, per germline. The CDR3 DNA reads TGTGCCAGCAGCTTAAGGGGAACGACGGTCACAGATACGCAGTATTTT. Its protein is CASSLRGTTVTDTQYF.

DNA for the CDR3: TGTGCCAGCAGCCCCCGGGACAGGGGTGGCTACACCTTC. Translated, it gives CASSPRDRGGYTF. The chain carries TRBV11-1 and TRBJ1-2; 10 nucleotides agree with TRBD1. CDR1 is SGHAT, CDR2 FQDESV, per germline (reference sequence). The CDR3 extends over 13 amino acids. Germline trimming cut 5 bases from V and 7 bases from J; bases unmatched to any gene: 4.

The J gene is TRBJ1-4, the V gene TRBV2; D is undetermined. In germline, CDR1 is SNHLY, CDR2 FYNNEI. CDR3 length: 13 amino acids. The V and J ends lost 7 bases and 1 base respectively, with 7 bases between them. The CDR3 loop reads CASIRGTNEKLFF. The CDR3 nucleotides read TGTGCCAGCATCCGGGGAACTAATGAAAAACTGTTTTTT.

This chain joins TRBV28 and TRBJ2-3; D unclear. The V end was cut by 1 base, the J end by 0 bases, with 5 bases between. Germline V gives CDR1 MDHEN, CDR2 SYDVKM. This CDR3 has 14 amino acids. The CDR3, as DNA: TGTGCCAGCAGTTTATCCCCTAGCACAGATACGCAGTATTTT. Translation: CASSLSPSTDTQYF.

The J gene is TRBJ1-2, the V gene TRBV2; a possible D gene is TRBD1 (6 bases). The germline V gene has CDR1 SNHLY and CDR2 FYNNEI. V was pared by 7 bases and J by 2 bases, with 14 bases between. The CDR3 spans 14 residues. The chain's CDR3 is CASTSGTLNYGYTF. CDR3 nucleotide sequence: TGTGCCAGCACCTCCGGGACACTCAACTATGGCTACACCTTC. Full variable domain (rest looked up from reference TRBV2 and TRBJ1-2): EPEVTQTPSHQVTQMGQEVILRCVPISNHLYFYWYRQILGQKVEFLVSFYNNEISEKSEIFDDQFSVERPDGSNFTLKIRSTKLEDSAMYFCASTSGTLNYGYTFGSGTRLTVV.